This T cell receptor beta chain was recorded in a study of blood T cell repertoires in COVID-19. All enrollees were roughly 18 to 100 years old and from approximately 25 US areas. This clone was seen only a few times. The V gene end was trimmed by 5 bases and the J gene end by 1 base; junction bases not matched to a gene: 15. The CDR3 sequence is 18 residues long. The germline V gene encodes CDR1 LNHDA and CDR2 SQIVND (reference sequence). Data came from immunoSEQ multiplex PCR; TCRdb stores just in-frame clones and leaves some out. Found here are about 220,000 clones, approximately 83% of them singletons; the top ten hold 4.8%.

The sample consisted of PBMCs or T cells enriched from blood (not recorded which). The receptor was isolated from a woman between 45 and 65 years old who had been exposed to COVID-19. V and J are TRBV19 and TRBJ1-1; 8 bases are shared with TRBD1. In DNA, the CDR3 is TGTGCCAGTAGTCCGCGACGGGGGGCAGGGGGCGCGAACACTGAAGCTTTCTTT. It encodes CASSPRRGAGGANTEAFF. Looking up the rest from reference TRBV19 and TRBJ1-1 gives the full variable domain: DGGITQSPKYLFRKEGQNVTLSCEQNLNHDAMYWYRQDPGQGLRLIYYSQIVNDFQKGDIAEGYSVSREKKESFPLTVTSAQKNPTAFYLCASSPRRGAGGANTEAFFGQGTRLTVV.